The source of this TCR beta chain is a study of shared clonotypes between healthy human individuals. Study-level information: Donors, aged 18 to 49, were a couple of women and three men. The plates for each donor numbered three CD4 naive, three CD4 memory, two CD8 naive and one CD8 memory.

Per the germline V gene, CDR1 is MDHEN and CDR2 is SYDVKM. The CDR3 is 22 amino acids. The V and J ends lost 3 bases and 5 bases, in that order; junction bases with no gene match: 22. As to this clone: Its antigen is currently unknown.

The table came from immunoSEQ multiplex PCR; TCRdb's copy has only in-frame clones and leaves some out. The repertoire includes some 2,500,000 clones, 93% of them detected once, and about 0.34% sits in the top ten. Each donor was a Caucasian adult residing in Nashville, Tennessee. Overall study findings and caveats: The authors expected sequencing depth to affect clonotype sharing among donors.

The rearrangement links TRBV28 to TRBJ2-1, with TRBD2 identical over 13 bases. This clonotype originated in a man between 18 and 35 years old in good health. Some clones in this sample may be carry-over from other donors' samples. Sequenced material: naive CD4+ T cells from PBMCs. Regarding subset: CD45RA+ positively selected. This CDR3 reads CASSLEIGWFKGTSGENNEQFF. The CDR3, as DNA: TGTGCCAGCAGTTTGGAGATAGGGTGGTTTAAGGGGACTAGCGGGGAGAACAATGAGCAGTTCTTC.